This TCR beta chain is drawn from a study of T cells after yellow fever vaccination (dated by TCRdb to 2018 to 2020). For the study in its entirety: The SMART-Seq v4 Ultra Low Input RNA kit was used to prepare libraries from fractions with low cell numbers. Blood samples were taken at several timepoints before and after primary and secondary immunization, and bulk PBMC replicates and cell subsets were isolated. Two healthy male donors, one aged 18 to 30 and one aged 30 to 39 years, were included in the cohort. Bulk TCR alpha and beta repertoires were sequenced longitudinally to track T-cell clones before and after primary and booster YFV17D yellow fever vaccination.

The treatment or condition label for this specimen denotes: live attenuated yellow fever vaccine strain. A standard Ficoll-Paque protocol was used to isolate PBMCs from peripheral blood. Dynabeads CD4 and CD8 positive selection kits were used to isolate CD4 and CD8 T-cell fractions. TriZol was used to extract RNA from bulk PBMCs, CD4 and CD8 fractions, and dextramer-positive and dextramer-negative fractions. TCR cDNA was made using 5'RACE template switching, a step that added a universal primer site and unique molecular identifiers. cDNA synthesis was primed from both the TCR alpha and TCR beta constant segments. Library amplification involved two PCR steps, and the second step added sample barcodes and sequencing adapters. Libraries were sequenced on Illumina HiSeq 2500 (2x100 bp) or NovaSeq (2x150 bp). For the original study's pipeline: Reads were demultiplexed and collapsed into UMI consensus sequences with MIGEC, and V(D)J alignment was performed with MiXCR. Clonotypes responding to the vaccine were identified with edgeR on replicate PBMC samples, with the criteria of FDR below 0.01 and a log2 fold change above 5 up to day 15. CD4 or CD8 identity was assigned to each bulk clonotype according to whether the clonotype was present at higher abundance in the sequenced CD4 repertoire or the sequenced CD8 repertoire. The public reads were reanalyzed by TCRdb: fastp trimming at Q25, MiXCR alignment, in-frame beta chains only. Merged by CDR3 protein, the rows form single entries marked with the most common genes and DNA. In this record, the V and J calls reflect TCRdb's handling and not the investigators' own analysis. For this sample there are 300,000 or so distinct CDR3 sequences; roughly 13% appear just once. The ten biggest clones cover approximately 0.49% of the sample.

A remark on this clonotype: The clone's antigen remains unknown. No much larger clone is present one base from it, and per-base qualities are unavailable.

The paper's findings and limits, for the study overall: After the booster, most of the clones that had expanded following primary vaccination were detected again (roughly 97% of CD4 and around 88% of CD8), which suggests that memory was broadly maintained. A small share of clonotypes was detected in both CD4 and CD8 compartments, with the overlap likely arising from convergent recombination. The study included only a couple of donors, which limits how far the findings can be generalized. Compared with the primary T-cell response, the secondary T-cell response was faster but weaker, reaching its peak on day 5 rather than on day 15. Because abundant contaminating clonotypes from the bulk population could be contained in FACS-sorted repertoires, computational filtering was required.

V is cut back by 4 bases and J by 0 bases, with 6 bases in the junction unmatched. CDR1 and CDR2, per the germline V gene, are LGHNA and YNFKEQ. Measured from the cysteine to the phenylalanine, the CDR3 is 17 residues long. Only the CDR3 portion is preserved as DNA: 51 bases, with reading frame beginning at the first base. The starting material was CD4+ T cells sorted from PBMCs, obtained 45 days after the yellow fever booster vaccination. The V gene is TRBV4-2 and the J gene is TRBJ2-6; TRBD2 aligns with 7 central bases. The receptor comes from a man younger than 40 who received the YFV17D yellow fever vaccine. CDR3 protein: CASSPSGTNSGANVLTF. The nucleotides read TGTGCCAGCAGCCCCAGCGGGACTAACTCTGGGGCCAACGTCCTGACTTTC.